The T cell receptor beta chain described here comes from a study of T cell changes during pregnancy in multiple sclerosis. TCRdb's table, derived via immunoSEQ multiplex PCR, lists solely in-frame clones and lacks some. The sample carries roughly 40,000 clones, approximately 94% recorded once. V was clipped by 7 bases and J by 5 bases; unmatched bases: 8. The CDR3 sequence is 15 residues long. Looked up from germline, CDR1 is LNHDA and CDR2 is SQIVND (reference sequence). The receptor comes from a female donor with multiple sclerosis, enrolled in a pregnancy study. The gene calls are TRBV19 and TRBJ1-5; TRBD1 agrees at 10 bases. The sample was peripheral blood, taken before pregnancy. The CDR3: CASTPGQGLDQPQHF. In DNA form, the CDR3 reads TGTGCCAGTACCCCGGGACAGGGGTTGGATCAGCCCCAGCATTTT.